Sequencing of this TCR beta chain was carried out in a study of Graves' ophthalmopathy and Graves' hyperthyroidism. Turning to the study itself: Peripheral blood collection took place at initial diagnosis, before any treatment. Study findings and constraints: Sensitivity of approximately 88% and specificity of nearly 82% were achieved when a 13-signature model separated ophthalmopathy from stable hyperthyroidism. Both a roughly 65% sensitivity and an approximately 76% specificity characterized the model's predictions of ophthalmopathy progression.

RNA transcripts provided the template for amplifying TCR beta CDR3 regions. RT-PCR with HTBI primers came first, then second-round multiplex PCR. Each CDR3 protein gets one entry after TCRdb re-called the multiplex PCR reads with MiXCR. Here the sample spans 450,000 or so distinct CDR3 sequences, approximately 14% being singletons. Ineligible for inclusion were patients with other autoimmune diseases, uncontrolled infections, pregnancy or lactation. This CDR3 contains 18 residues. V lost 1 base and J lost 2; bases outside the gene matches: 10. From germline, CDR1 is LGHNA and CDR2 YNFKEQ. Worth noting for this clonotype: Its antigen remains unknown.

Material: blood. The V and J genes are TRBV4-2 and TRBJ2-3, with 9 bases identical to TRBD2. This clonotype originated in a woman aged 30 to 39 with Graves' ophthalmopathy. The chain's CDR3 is CASSQVGPRGGVTDTQYF. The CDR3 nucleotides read TGTGCCAGCAGCCAAGTTGGGCCGCGGGGGGGGGTCACAGATACGCAGTATTTT.